This TCR beta chain was profiled in a study of T cell responses to AZD1222 COVID-19 vaccine (dated by TCRdb to the early 2020s). As for the study more broadly: A total of 233 trial participants underwent TCR sequencing, of whom about 210 received two doses of AZD1222 and about 25 received two doses of the MenACWY control vaccine. Trial participants were enrolled by age into subgroups of 18-55, 56-69 and 70-plus years, and approximately 150, 30 and 60 TCR-sequenced participants, respectively, were included in these subgroups. Study-wide findings and limitations: Most participants were white British and females outnumbered males, and the authors suggested that clonal diversity may have been underestimated. The 56-69-year group was small, and its depth increase did not reach significance, likely because of low power. Conclusions about previously exposed vaccinees were limited because only six AZD1222 recipients were SARS-CoV-2 seropositive at baseline. Vaccine-associated CD4 TCRs spanned the whole spike protein, with dominant responses in regions 160-218 and 743-854. No day 14 peak-response samples were available, so repertoires were characterized only after the peak T cell response. After two AZD1222 doses, spike-specific TCR breadth and depth were significantly higher than at day 0 and than in MenACWY recipients. Nearly half of unique spike-specific TCRs reportedly recognized epitopes outside regions mutated in the B.1.351 and B.1.1.7 variants.

On this clone itself: The clone's antigen remains unknown. No base quality values were provided; no much bigger clone lies one nucleotide off.

The junction carries 16 bases between V and J, which are trimmed by 2 bases and 2 bases respectively. The CDR3 runs 17 amino acids, cysteine and phenylalanine included. Solely the CDR3 DNA is kept, with 51 bases framed from the first base. CDR1 KGHSH and CDR2 LQKENI were looked up in the germline V gene. Reading the label with the study, this specimen's time point is: about 28 days (+/-7) after the second vaccine dose. AZD1222 recipients with second doses at about 4 weeks or about 12 weeks were pooled, because spike-specific TCR depth and breadth did not differ between schedules. Vaccinee samples came from UK trials COV001 and COV002, including a single-blind randomized controlled phase 2/3 trial of AZD1222 (ChAdOx1 nCoV-19) in healthy adults. For TCRbeta chain sequencing, PBMC samples were collected from trial participants at day 0 and at day 28 after the second dose. The CDR3 regions of human TCRbeta chains were analyzed by immunosequencing. The original pipeline was this. Repertoire TCRs were matched against a reference library of SARS-CoV-2-specific TCRs generated with the MIRA antigen-specificity platform. Breadth was defined as the fraction of unique TCRs that were SARS-CoV-2-associated. Depth was defined as the fraction of total T cells that were SARS-CoV-2-associated. Using the MIRA data, each spike-specific TCR was assigned both to the spike region to which the TCR was reactive and to a CD4 or CD8 class. Log10-transformed breadth and depth values were compared by one-way ANOVA with Sidak's multiple comparisons tests. TCRdb's version of the immuneACCESS table is confined to in-frame rearrangements and falls short of the full clone set. An unresolved V gene accounts for under half of the shortfall where checked; the remainder is of unknown origin. V and J calls and clone size come straight from that table; D and trimming were deduced from the DNA. This sample has 95,000 to 150,000 clones in its table, and approximately 85% of those were observed once. Roughly 4.4% of the sample belongs to the ten largest clones.

This sequence uses TRBV18 and TRBJ1-3; TRBD1 could be the D gene, as 5 bases match. The TCR was taken from an adult who received the AZD1222 COVID-19 vaccine. Specimen: peripheral blood, collected 28 days after the second AZD1222 dose. The CDR3 amino acid sequence is: CASSPALGQGAGNTIYF. The DNA reads as follows: TGTGCCAGCTCACCAGCGTTGGGGCAGGGCGCTGGAAACACCATATATTTT.